This entry lists 23 T cell receptor beta chains sequenced from one sample in a study of somatic mutations in cytotoxic T cells in rheumatoid arthritis. This table comes from immunoSEQ multiplex PCR, and its TCRdb copy is limited to in-frame clones, with some not included. The sample holds 15,000 or so clones, 70% to 80% seen once. Sequences were obtained from CD8+ T cells sorted from blood. These receptor sequences come from an adult with rheumatoid arthritis.

The J gene is TRBJ1-1, the V gene TRBV30; D remains ambiguous. CDR3 size: 13 residues. The germline V gene has CDR1 GTSNPN and CDR2 SVGIG (reference sequence). Trimming cost V 0 bases and J 4 bases, with 9 bases left between them. The CDR3 region has the DNA TGTGCCTGGAGTGTGGTAGTTACCACTGAAGCTTTCTTT. Residues: CAWSVVVTTEAFF. Together with reference TRBV30 and TRBJ1-1, the CDR3 gives the full variable domain: SQTIHQWPATLVQPVGSPLSLECTVEGTSNPNLYWYRQAAGRGLQLLFYSVGIGQISSEVPQNLSASRPQDRQFILSSKKLLLSDSGFYLCAWSVVVTTEAFFGQGTRLTVV.

The count of this clone is one. This chain connects TRBV19 to TRBJ2-7; no reliable D call. Per germline, CDR1 LNHDA and CDR2 SQIVND (reference sequence). The CDR3 runs 15 residues. The V end was cut by 5 bases, the J end by 0 bases, with 14 bases between. The CDR3 nucleotides read TGTGCCAGTAGTGTCGTGGCGGACGCCTCCTACGAGCAGTACTTC. This gives the protein CASSVVADASYEQYF.

V and J are TRBV29-1 and TRBJ1-5; D possibly corresponds to TRBD1 (5 bases). Trimming cost V 8 bases and J 7 bases, with 15 bases left between them. CDR3 size: 12 residues. CDR1 is SQVTM, CDR2 ANQGSEA, per germline. In DNA form, the CDR3 reads TGCAGCTTTAGTACTGGGGACCAGCCCCAGCATTTT. This encodes CSFSTGDQPQHF. Full variable domain (rest looked up from reference TRBV29-1 and TRBJ1-5): SAVISQKPSRDICQRGTSLTIQCQVDSQVTMMFWYRQQPGQSLTLIATANQGSEATYESGFVIDKFPISRPNLTFSTLTVSNMSPEDSSIYLCSFSTGDQPQHFGDGTRLSIL.

The rearrangement links TRBV5-1 to TRBJ1-1; TRBD1 matches 8 bases. CDR1 is SGHRS, CDR2 YFSETQ, per germline. With 4 bases clipped from V and 3 bases from J, the junction kept 11 bases outside the gene matches. The CDR3 has 16 residues. The CDR3 nucleotides are TGCGCCAGCAGCATCCGTCGGACAGGGAGGGACACTGAAGCTTTCTTT. It yields the protein CASSIRRTGRDTEAFF.

The CDR3 DNA sequence: TGTGCCAGCAGCAGGATGAACACTGAAGCTTTCTTT. Encoded protein: CASSRMNTEAFF. The J gene is TRBJ1-1, the V gene TRBV5-6; D is ambiguous. The ends were cut back, 4 bases at V and 0 bases at J, with 4 bases in the middle. CDR3 length equals 12 residues. Germline CDR1 reads SGHDT; CDR2 reads YYEEEE.

The chain links TRBV4-1 to TRBJ1-2; D gene unclear. The CDR3 runs to 15 residues. Germline V CDR1 and CDR2: MGHRA, YSYEKL. V shed 0 bases and J shed 6 bases, with 14 bases lying between them. The CDR3 DNA is TGCGCCAGCAGCCAAGATATACTGGGAGGAAATGGCTACACCTTC. It yields the protein CASSQDILGGNGYTF.

The chain uses TRBV27 and TRBJ1-4; 10 positions match TRBD1. The CDR3 length is 14 residues. Germline loops: CDR1 MNHEY, CDR2 SMNVEV (reference sequence). J lost 5 bases, V lost 4 bases, and 1 base had no gene match. CDR3 sequence (DNA): TGTGCCAGCAGTTGGACAGGGGGGAATGAAAAACTGTTTTTT. Translating gives CASSWTGGNEKLFF.

The gene calls are TRBV5-8 and TRBJ1-5; TRBD1 agrees at 8 bases. Per the germline V gene, CDR1 is SGHTS and CDR2 is YDEGEE. CDR3 length: 14 amino acids. Unmatched junction bases numbered 4, after V lost 5 bases and J lost 3 bases. This CDR3 is CASSRQGPNQPQHF. For the CDR3, the DNA is TGTGCCAGCAGTAGACAGGGGCCCAATCAGCCCCAGCATTTT.

The rearrangement uses TRBV18 and TRBJ1-2; 7 nucleotides line up with TRBD1. Germline-derived CDR1 and CDR2 are KGHSH and LQKENI. This CDR3 contains 17 residues. After removal of 3 bases from V and 2 bases from J, the junction contained 12 bases not matched to a gene. The chain's CDR3 is CASSPSGTAYFNYGYTF. CDR3 in DNA: TGTGCCAGCTCACCCTCCGGGACAGCATACTTCAACTATGGCTACACCTTC.

The chain carries TRBV7-2 and TRBJ2-6, with D possibly being TRBD2 (6 bases). The CDR3 sequence is 15 residues long. CDR1 and CDR2 from the germline V gene are SGHTA and FQGNSA. Trimming cost V 5 bases and J 3 bases, with 11 bases left between them. As DNA, the CDR3 is TGTGCCAGCAGCCTCCGGGGGAATGGGGCCAACGTCCTGACTTTC. Translating it yields CASSLRGNGANVLTF.

The chain has TRBV11-2 and TRBJ2-3; TRBD2 is a possible D gene (5 bases). The V and J ends lost 0 bases and 8 bases respectively, with 9 bases between them. The CDR3 is 13 amino acids. Germline V lookup: CDR1 SGHAT, CDR2 FQNNGV. CDR3 DNA: TGTGCCAGCAGCTTAGAGTCGGGGAGTACGCAGTATTTT. Amino acid sequence: CASSLESGSTQYF. The whole variable domain, remainder taken from reference TRBV11-2 and TRBJ2-3, is EAGVAQSPRYKIIEKRQSVAFWCNPISGHATLYWYQQILGQGPKLLIQFQNNGVVDDSQLPKDRFSAERLKGVDSTLKIQPAKLEDSAVYLCASSLESGSTQYFGPGTRLTVL.

The V call is TRBV9, the J call TRBJ2-2, with TRBD1 matching over 10 bases. The CDR3 contains 16 residues. V trimming: 3 bases; J trimming: 7 bases; junction bases outside the gene matches: 9. CDR1 is SGDLS and CDR2 is YYNGEE in the germline V gene. The CDR3 coding sequence is TGTGCCAGCAGCGGCCGACAGGGGGCCCGTAACGGGGAGCTGTTTTTT. The encoded protein is CASSGRQGARNGELFF.

The V and J genes are TRBV27 and TRBJ2-3; tentative D call: TRBD1 (5 bases). CDR1 MNHEY and CDR2 SMNVEV come from the germline V gene (reference sequence). The V end lost 4 bases, the J end lost 2 bases, and 13 bases lay between the germline ends. The CDR3 runs to 15 residues. CDR3 DNA: TGTGCCAGCAGTTCACAGATCAGGGACACAGATACGCAGTATTTT. This encodes CASSSQIRDTDTQYF.

This chain uses TRBV27 with TRBJ1-2; TRBD1 aligns across 8 bases. V was pared by 6 bases and J by 7 bases, with 10 bases of the junction left unmatched. CDR3 length equals 14 residues. In germline, CDR1 is MNHEY, CDR2 SMNVEV (reference sequence). CDR3 in amino acids: CASSPGQEHVGYTF. The CDR3 DNA sequence: TGTGCCAGCAGCCCGGGACAGGAGCATGTTGGCTACACCTTC.

The chain uses TRBV25-1 and TRBJ2-3; D perhaps matches TRBD1 (5 bases). This CDR3 comprises 14 residues. V shed 2 bases and J shed 4 bases, with 10 bases lying between them. Germline CDR1 MGHDK, CDR2 SYGVNS. CDR3: CASSERQNPDTQYF. The CDR3 coding sequence is TGTGCCAGCAGTGAAAGACAGAACCCAGATACGCAGTATTTT.

The CDR3 sequence is CASSPTSGITDTQYF. The CDR3 DNA is TGTGCCAGCAGCCCAACTAGCGGAATCACAGATACGCAGTATTTT. V and J are TRBV6-5 and TRBJ2-3; TRBD2 matches 8 bases. Trimming took 6 bases from V and 2 from J; bases not matched to a gene: 7. The germline V gene encodes CDR1 MNHEY and CDR2 SVGAGI. The CDR3 is 15 amino acids.

This sequence joins TRBV6-5 and TRBJ2-7; D gene uncertain. The CDR3 is 13 residues long. V lost 7 bases to trimming and J lost 4 bases, with 14 bases between them. Germline V gene sequence: CDR1 MNHEY, CDR2 SVGAGI. The CDR3 sequence: CASKYRERYEQYF. The CDR3 region has the DNA TGTGCCAGCAAGTATCGAGAGAGATACGAGCAGTACTTC.

The chain employs TRBV2 and TRBJ1-5; D not resolved. The CDR3 is made up of 12 amino acids. The V gene's germline CDR1 is SNHLY and CDR2 FYNNEI. Trimming cost V 4 bases and J 9 bases, with 10 bases left between them. The CDR3 nucleotides are TGTGCCAGCAGTGCACTCTCTGGGCCCCAGCATTTT. Translated: CASSALSGPQHF.

By proportion, this clone is medium-sized (0.01 to 0.1%). The gene calls are TRBV25-1 and TRBJ2-2, with unresolved D. Germline CDR1 and CDR2: MGHDK and SYGVNS. This CDR3 has 15 residues. Trimming stripped 10 bases from V and 1 base from J, with 16 bases between. CDR3 coding DNA: TGTGCCAACTCCTTCCTGGTCCGGAACACCGGGGAGCTGTTTTTT. Translation gives CANSFLVRNTGELFF.

The V and J genes are TRBV5-6 and TRBJ2-7, with D possibly matching TRBD2 (5 bases). Per germline, CDR1 SGHDT and CDR2 YYEEEE. The CDR3 contains 13 residues. V lost 5 bases to trimming and J lost 1 base, with 10 bases between them. This chain's CDR3 is CASSLGVSYEQYF. The CDR3 DNA is TGTGCCAGCAGTCTCGGGGTATCCTACGAGCAGTACTTC.

The J gene is TRBJ1-2, the V gene TRBV7-8; D not resolved. CDR3 size: 14 residues. Trimming pared 1 base from V and 3 bases from J, leaving 9 bases between. Germline V lookup: CDR1 SGHVS, CDR2 FQNEAQ. The CDR3 region is CASSLEWAYYGYTF. CDR3 nucleotide sequence: TGTGCCAGCAGCTTAGAATGGGCTTACTATGGCTACACCTTC.

This clone showed up just once. The chain recombines TRBV18 with TRBJ2-6, with D perhaps matching TRBD1 (6 bases). Trimming pared 4 bases from V and 0 bases from J, leaving 16 bases between. Per germline, CDR1 KGHSH and CDR2 LQKENI. This CDR3 is 18 amino acids long. CDR3 in DNA: TGTGCCAGCTCACGCCCCGGGACACCTCCCTCTGGGGCCAACGTCCTGACTTTC. Translating gives CASSRPGTPPSGANVLTF.

Note on this clone: The sample carries other DNA sequences with the same CDR3. The chain combines TRBV6-1 with TRBJ1-3, with D maybe TRBD1 (5 bases). Germline CDR1 MNHNS, CDR2 SASEGT. The CDR3 is 15 residues long. V dropped 4 bases and J dropped 2 bases, with 12 bases sitting between them. CDR3 bases: TGTGCCAGCAGTGTGGGGCAGGATCCTGGAAACACCATATATTTT. Encoded protein: CASSVGQDPGNTIYF.